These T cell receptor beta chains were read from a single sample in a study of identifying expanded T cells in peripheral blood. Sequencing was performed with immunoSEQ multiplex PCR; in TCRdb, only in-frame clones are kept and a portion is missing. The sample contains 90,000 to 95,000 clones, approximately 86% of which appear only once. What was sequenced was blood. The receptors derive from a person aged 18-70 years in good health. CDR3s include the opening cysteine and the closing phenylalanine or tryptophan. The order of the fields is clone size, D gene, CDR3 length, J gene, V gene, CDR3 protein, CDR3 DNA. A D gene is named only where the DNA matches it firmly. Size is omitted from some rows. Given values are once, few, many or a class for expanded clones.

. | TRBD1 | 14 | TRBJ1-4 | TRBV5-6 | CASSLGTGAEKLFF | TGTGCCAGCAGCTTAGGGACAGGGGCTGAAAAACTGTTTTTT
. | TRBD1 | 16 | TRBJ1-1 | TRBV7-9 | CASSSSLTGASTEAFF | TGTGCCAGCAGCTCGTCACTGACAGGGGCCAGCACTGAAGCTTTCTTT
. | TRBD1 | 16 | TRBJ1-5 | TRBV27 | CASSPSGQGNNQPQHF | TGTGCCAGCAGTCCCTCGGGACAGGGGAACAATCAGCCCCAGCATTTT
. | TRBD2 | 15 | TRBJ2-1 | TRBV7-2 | CASSLDRAGGREQFF | TGTGCCAGCAGCTTGGATCGGGCGGGAGGCCGGGAGCAGTTCTTC
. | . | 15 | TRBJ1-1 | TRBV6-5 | CASSYRRTVNTEAFF | TGTGCCAGCAGTTACCGACGGACGGTCAACACTGAAGCTTTCTTT
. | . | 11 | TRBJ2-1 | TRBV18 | CASSPNYEQFF | TGTGCCAGCTCACCAAACTATGAGCAGTTCTTC
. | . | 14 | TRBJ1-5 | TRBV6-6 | CASSYPVGGQPQHF | TGTGCCAGCAGTTACCCCGTAGGGGGTCAGCCCCAGCATTTT
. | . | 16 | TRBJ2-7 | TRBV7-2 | CASSFRYSGVGGEQYF | TGTGCCAGCAGCTTCCGGTATTCGGGAGTGGGCGGCGAGCAGTACTTC
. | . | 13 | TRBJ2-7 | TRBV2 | CASSGGPTYEQYF | TGTGCCAGCAGTGGAGGCCCTACCTACGAGCAGTACTTC
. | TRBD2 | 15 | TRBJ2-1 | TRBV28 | CASSVGTSIKDEQFF | TGTGCCAGCAGCGTTGGGACTAGCATTAAGGATGAGCAGTTCTTC
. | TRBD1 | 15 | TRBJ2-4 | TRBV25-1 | CASSDGGGQGRGAYF | TGTGCCAGCAGTGATGGTGGAGGACAGGGGCGGGGAGCGTACTTC
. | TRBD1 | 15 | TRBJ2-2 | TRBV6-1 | CATMLGTGDTGELFF | TGTGCCACCATGCTCGGGACAGGGGACACCGGGGAGCTGTTTTTT
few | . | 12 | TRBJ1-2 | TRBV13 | CASTDGTYGYTF | TGTGCCAGCACGGACGGTACCTATGGCTACACCTTC
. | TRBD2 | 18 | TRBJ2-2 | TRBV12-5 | CASAWGASGGYGAGELFF | TGTGCTAGTGCCTGGGGGGCTAGCGGGGGCTACGGTGCCGGGGAGCTGTTTTTT
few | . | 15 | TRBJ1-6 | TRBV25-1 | CASRVDGAYNSPLHF | TGTGCCAGCAGGGTAGACGGCGCCTATAATTCACCCCTCCACTTT
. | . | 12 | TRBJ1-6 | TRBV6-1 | CASSEGNLPLHF | TGTGCCAGCAGTGAGGGCAATTTACCCCTCCACTTT
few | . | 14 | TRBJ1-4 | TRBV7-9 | CASSSTGSNEKLFF | TGTGCCAGCAGCTCTACGGGGAGTAATGAAAAACTGTTTTTT
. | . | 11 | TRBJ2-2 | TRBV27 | CASSLAGELFF | TGTGCCAGCAGTTTGGCCGGGGAGCTGTTTTTT
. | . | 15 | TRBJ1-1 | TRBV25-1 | CASSGLEILNTEAFF | TGTGCCAGCAGTGGTTTGGAGATTCTAAACACTGAAGCTTTCTTT
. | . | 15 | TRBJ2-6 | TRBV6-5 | CASSYDSSGANVLTF | TGTGCCAGCAGTTACGACAGCTCTGGGGCCAACGTCCTGACTTTC
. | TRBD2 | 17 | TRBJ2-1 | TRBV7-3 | CASSKERGGGSYNEQFF | TGTGCCAGCAGCAAAGAGAGGGGCGGGGGATCCTACAATGAGCAGTTCTTC
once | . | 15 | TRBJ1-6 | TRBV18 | CASSPQGSYNSPLHF | TGTGCCAGCTCACCCCAGGGGTCCTATAATTCACCCCTCCACTTT
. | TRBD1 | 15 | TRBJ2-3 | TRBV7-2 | CASSRQGFGTDTQYF | TGTGCCAGCAGCCGACAGGGTTTTGGCACAGATACGCAGTATTTT
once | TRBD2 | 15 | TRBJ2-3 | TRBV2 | CASSLSGPSTDTQYF | TGTGCCAGCAGTCTTAGCGGGCCTAGCACAGATACGCAGTATTTT
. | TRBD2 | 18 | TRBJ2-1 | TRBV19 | CASSIYGVGLAGDNEQFF | TGTGCCAGTAGTATATATGGGGTGGGGCTAGCGGGAGACAATGAGCAGTTCTTC
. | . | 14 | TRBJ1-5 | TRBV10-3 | CAISDGVSGQPQHF | TGTGCCATCAGCGACGGGGTTTCGGGTCAGCCCCAGCATTTT